One T cell receptor beta chain is described in this entry. What it binds is unknown. The sample comes from a study of T cell clonotyping in hematopoietic cell transplantation. The CDR3 sequence is 12 residues long. Germline V gene data show CDR1 as SEHNR and CDR2 as FQNEAQ (reference sequence). The ends were cut back, 5 bases at V and 7 bases at J, with 9 bases in the middle. Study-wide findings and caveats: Cells were unsorted, so CD4 and CD8 contributions were not separated.

Generated by immunoSEQ multiplex PCR, the TCRdb table keeps only in-frame clones and is missing some. This table holds under 4,500 clones, around 93% found once. Samples: about 28 days before transplant, then days 30, 100 and 180 after. Material: PBMCs, obtained 30 days after allogeneic stem cell transplant. The chain is built from TRBV7-9 and TRBJ1-5; D is uncertain. The receptor comes from a male patient aged 45-59 years who had an allogeneic stem cell transplant from a related donor, so the T cells may come from the graft donor. Some clones in this sample may be carry-over from other donors' samples. CDR3 bases: TGTGCCAGCAGCCCGCATGGGCAGCCCCAGCATTTT. Translated, it gives CASSPHGQPQHF.